The 25 T cell receptor beta chains below come from one sample, sequenced in a study of blood T cell repertoires in COVID-19. This table comes from immunoSEQ multiplex PCR, and its TCRdb copy is limited to in-frame clones, with some not included. The sample has over 120,000 clones, 84% seen once. Sequenced material: peripheral blood. The receptors shown here come from a man between 60 and 75 years old with active or convalescent COVID-19.

The chain employs TRBV27 and TRBJ1-2; D is perhaps TRBD1 (6 bases). V was trimmed by 2 bases and J by 6 bases, leaving 16 bases between them. This CDR3 spans 15 amino acids. CDR1 and CDR2 (germline): MNHEY, SMNVEV (reference sequence). CDR3 sequence: CASSLGAGVRDGYTF. The DNA of the CDR3 is TGTGCCAGCAGTTTAGGGGCAGGGGTTAGGGATGGCTACACCTTC.

V is TRBV11-3 and J is TRBJ2-3, with TRBD1 identical over 7 bases. The CDR3 covers 16 residues. V lost 4 bases to trimming and J lost 2 bases; unmatched junction nucleotides: 9. Looked up from germline, CDR1 is SGHNT and CDR2 is YENEEA. The CDR3 here is CASSYPGQMNTDTQYF. The CDR3 DNA is TGTGCCAGCAGCTACCCGGGACAGATGAACACAGATACGCAGTATTTT. Looking up the rest from reference TRBV11-3 and TRBJ2-3 gives the full variable domain: EAGVVQSPRYKIIEKKQPVAFWCNPISGHNTLYWYLQNLGQGPELLIRYENEEAVDDSQLPKDRFSAERLKGVDSTLKIQPAELGDSAVYLCASSYPGQMNTDTQYFGPGTRLTVL.

The chain uses TRBV24-1 and TRBJ1-5; a weak D match, TRBD1 (6 bases). This CDR3 has 13 amino acids. Germline V gives CDR1 KGHDR, CDR2 SFDVKD. V was cut by 9 bases and J by 0 bases, with 8 bases left in between. The CDR3 nucleotides are TGTGCCACCGGACAGAATAGCAATCAGCCCCAGCATTTT. It translates to CATGQNSNQPQHF.

V usage is TRBV11-3 and J usage is TRBJ2-1, with a weak D call TRBD2 (6 bases). With 5 bases removed from V and 3 bases from J, the gap between germline ends came to 26 bases. Germline CDR1 is SGHNT and CDR2 is YENEEA. The CDR3 totals 19 residues. The CDR3 protein is CASSPLAETTGLFYNEQFF. CDR3 coding DNA: TGTGCCAGCAGCCCATTAGCCGAGACGACCGGACTATTCTACAATGAGCAGTTCTTC.

The chain joins TRBV11-3 to TRBJ2-7, with D possibly being TRBD2 (5 bases). The CDR3 contains 14 residues. Per germline, CDR1 SGHNT and CDR2 YENEEA. Trimming shortened V by 1 base and J by 1 base, and 8 bases separated the two germline ends. CDR3 sequence reads: CASSLGSGSYEQYV. In DNA form, the CDR3 reads TGTGCCAGCAGCTTAGGGTCGGGGTCCTACGAGCAGTACGTC.

V usage is TRBV21-1 and J usage is TRBJ2-7; no DNA check was done on the table's D call, TRBD1. TRBV21-1 is classified as a pseudogene. The CDR3 runs 12 residues. The CDR3 loop reads CASSNVQGEQYV. CDR3 coding DNA: TGTGCCAGCAGCAATGTCCAGGGTGAGCAGTACGTC.

The V and J genes are TRBV9 and TRBJ2-3; 9 bases align to TRBD1. V shed 3 bases, J shed 5 bases, and the junction held 16 bases outside the gene matches. The CDR3 contains 18 residues. CDR1 and CDR2 from the germline V gene are SGDLS and YYNGEE. CDR3 loop: CASSAPFTGGRVEDTQYF. As DNA, the CDR3 is TGTGCCAGCAGCGCTCCGTTTACAGGGGGCCGGGTGGAAGATACGCAGTATTTT.

V and J are TRBV30 and TRBJ2-6; 8 nucleotides agree with TRBD1. The ends lost 0 bases at V and 3 bases at J; junction bases unmatched: 4. The germline CDR1 and CDR2 sequences are GTSNPN and SVGIG (reference sequence). The CDR3 loop spans 16 amino acids. CDR3 sequence (DNA): TGTGCCTGGAGTGTTCAGGGGGCGGGTGGGGCCAACGTCCTGACTTTC. Its translation: CAWSVQGAGGANVLTF.

V usage is TRBV7-9 and J usage is TRBJ1-2; the D is unclear. This CDR3 comprises 15 residues. The germline V gene has CDR1 SEHNR and CDR2 FQNEAQ (reference sequence). The V and J ends lost 5 bases and 1 base respectively, with 14 bases between them. The CDR3 region has the DNA TGTGCCAGCAGCCTCCGGCCCGCGGGTAACTATGGCTACACCTTC. Its protein product is CASSLRPAGNYGYTF.

CDR3 region: CAWSVVIGGTSPPGANVLTF. Here the CDR3 DNA reads TGTGCCTGGAGTGTAGTTATTGGTGGGACATCTCCGCCCGGGGCCAACGTCCTGACTTTC. The V gene is TRBV30, the J gene TRBJ2-6; tentative D call: TRBD1 (6 bases). Germline loops: CDR1 GTSNPN, CDR2 SVGIG (reference sequence). Trimming removed 0 bases at V and 4 bases at J, with 25 bases between. This CDR3 comprises 20 residues.

This clone was detected ten times or more. V is TRBV20-1 and J is TRBJ2-1; possible D gene TRBD1, 5 bases. Germline values: CDR1 DFQATT, CDR2 SNEGSKA (reference sequence). This CDR3 spans 11 amino acids. Trimming took 7 bases from V and 10 from J, leaving 14 bases between them. CDR3 sequence reads: CSVKSGAEQFF. In nucleotides, the CDR3 is TGCAGTGTAAAATCTGGGGCAGAGCAGTTCTTC.

The V call is TRBV6-2 or TRBV6-3, the J call TRBJ2-1, with D perhaps TRBD2 (8 bases). The CDR3 spans 18 residues. V gave up 3 bases and J gave up 9 bases, with 27 bases separating them. Germline CDR1 reads MNHEY; CDR2 reads SVGEGT. CDR3 in DNA: TGTGCCAGCAGTTATTCAGCGGGAGCGGGCCCAGGGGGATTTGAGCAGTTCTTC. Encoded protein: CASSYSAGAGPGGFEQFF.

This clone was seen just once. V gene TRBV27 combines with J gene TRBJ2-5; 10 nucleotides agree with TRBD2. The CDR3 totals 15 residues. The V and J ends lost 5 bases and 4 bases, in that order; junction bases with no gene match: 7. CDR1 MNHEY and CDR2 SMNVEV come from the germline V gene (reference sequence). The CDR3 sequence is CASSPLAGVRETQYF. In DNA form, the CDR3 reads TGTGCCAGCAGTCCCCTAGCGGGAGTGCGAGAGACCCAGTACTTC.

The V and J genes are TRBV9 and TRBJ2-1, with 7 bases aligning to TRBD2. Germline V CDR1 and CDR2: SGDLS, YYNGEE. The CDR3 length is 16 residues. With 6 bases clipped from V and 4 bases from J, the junction kept 13 bases outside the gene matches. The chain's CDR3 is CASNAGAGTGYNEQFF. Here the CDR3 DNA reads TGTGCCAGCAATGCCGGAGCGGGAACAGGATACAATGAGCAGTTCTTC.

This CDR3 reads CASSPTGYFSIGTNNNSPLHF. The DNA of the CDR3 is TGTGCCAGCAGTCCGACAGGCTACTTCTCAATAGGCACTAATAATAATTCACCCCTCCACTTT. The gene calls are TRBV6-6 and TRBJ1-6, with a tentative D call TRBD1 (6 bases). The CDR3 is 21 amino acids. Trimming took 5 bases from V and 5 from J, leaving 31 bases between them. Germline V gene sequence: CDR1 MNHNY, CDR2 SVGAGI (reference sequence).

The rearrangement uses TRBV7-6 and TRBJ2-7; the D gene is possibly TRBD2 (5 bases). Trimming removed 1 base from V and 4 bases from J, with 8 bases in between. Germline CDR1 reads SGHVS; CDR2 reads FNYEAQ. There are 13 residues in the CDR3. The CDR3 DNA reads TGTGCCAGCAGCTTAGGGGCGGGTTACGAGCAGTACGTC. Its translation is CASSLGAGYEQYV.

The CDR3 nucleotides are TGCGCCAGCAGCCAAGCGGCTAGCGGAAAAGAGACCCAGTACTTC. It encodes CASSQAASGKETQYF. V gene TRBV4-1 combines with J gene TRBJ2-5, with TRBD2 matching over 7 bases. Germline V lookup: CDR1 MGHRA, CDR2 YSYEKL. The CDR3 runs 15 residues. V was clipped by 1 base and J by 3 bases; unmatched bases: 5.

This chain connects TRBV7-2 to TRBJ2-1; 10 bases are shared with TRBD1. Looked up from germline, CDR1 is SGHTA and CDR2 is FQGNSA. This CDR3 contains 14 residues. With V trimmed by 1 base and J by 9 bases, 3 bases remained unmatched. CDR3 bases: TGTGCCAGCAGCTTAGTAAGGGACAGGGGTGAGCAGTTCTTC. Protein: CASSLVRDRGEQFF.

This chain connects TRBV5-1 to TRBJ1-1; TRBD1 matches 9 bases. The CDR3 runs to 15 residues. V trimming: 4 bases; J trimming: 5 bases; junction bases outside the gene matches: 9. Looked up from germline, CDR1 is SGHRS and CDR2 is YFSETQ. The CDR3 DNA follows: TGCGCCAGCAGCGCCCCGAACAGGGGGCGAACTGAAGCTTTCTTT. It is translated as CASSAPNRGRTEAFF. The full variable domain, in which reference TRBV5-1 and TRBJ1-1 provide the parts outside the CDR3, is KAGVTQTPRYLIKTRGQQVTLSCSPISGHRSVSWYQQTPGQGLQFLFEYFSETQRNKGNFPGRFSGRQFSNSRSEMNVSTLELGDSALYLCASSAPNRGRTEAFFGQGTRLTVV.

The genes are TRBV6-5 and TRBJ2-7; 7 nucleotides align to TRBD1. Germline CDR1 MNHEY, CDR2 SVGAGI. The J segment lost 2 bases and the V segment lost 6 bases, leaving 10 bases of the junction unmatched. The CDR3 is 15 amino acids. CDR3 sequence (DNA): TGTGCCAGCAGCCCACATCCGGGACAGACCTACGAGCAGTACGTC. Protein: CASSPHPGQTYEQYV.

The gene calls are TRBV15 and TRBJ1-3, with 12 nucleotides matching TRBD1. V lost 1 base and J lost 1; bases outside the gene matches: 14. The CDR3 has 21 amino acids. Per germline, CDR1 LNHNV and CDR2 YYDKDF (reference sequence). CDR3 coding DNA: TGTGCCACCAGCAGAGCCCCGCAGGGGACAGGGGGCAGTAGTTCTGGAAACACCATATATTTT. As protein: CATSRAPQGTGGSSSGNTIYF.

J is TRBJ2-1 and V is TRBV11-2; TRBD1 is a possible D gene (5 bases). The germline CDR1 and CDR2 sequences are SGHAT and FQNNGV. V was trimmed by 5 bases and J by 12 bases, leaving 20 bases between them. This CDR3 has 14 residues. The CDR3 sequence: CASSGYSAGLGQFF. The CDR3 coding sequence is TGTGCCAGCAGCGGCTACTCAGCAGGGTTGGGGCAGTTCTTC. Full variable domain (outside the CDR3, taken from reference TRBV11-2 and TRBJ2-1): EAGVAQSPRYKIIEKRQSVAFWCNPISGHATLYWYQQILGQGPKLLIQFQNNGVVDDSQLPKDRFSAERLKGVDSTLKIQPAKLEDSAVYLCASSGYSAGLGQFFGPGTRLTVL.

This chain uses TRBV13 with TRBJ2-3, with 8 bases matching TRBD2. This CDR3 is 15 amino acids long. V shed 5 bases and J 3 bases; nucleotides not matched to a gene: 7. Germline assignment: CDR1 PRHDT and CDR2 FYEKMQ (reference sequence). DNA for the CDR3: TGTGCCAGCAGCCAAAGACTAGCGAATACAGATACGCAGTATTTT. Translating gives CASSQRLANTDTQYF.

The J gene is TRBJ2-3, the V gene TRBV5-4; possible D gene TRBD2, 5 bases. The CDR3 has 16 residues. V lost 0 bases and J lost 9, with 20 bases in between. The germline CDR1 and CDR2 sequences are SGHNT and YYREEE (reference sequence). This chain's CDR3 is CASSLGSGASSSTQYF. CDR3 coding DNA: TGTGCCAGCAGCTTGGGATCTGGTGCTAGCTCTTCCACGCAGTATTTT.

The V gene is TRBV6-5, the J gene TRBJ2-7; 10 positions match TRBD2. The CDR3 extends over 15 amino acids. The J segment lost 6 bases and the V segment lost 11 bases, leaving 16 bases of the junction unmatched. Germline CDR1 MNHEY, CDR2 SVGAGI. DNA for the CDR3: TGTGCCTCCTCGAAGCGGGAGGGCCCTGTAGGCGAGCAGTACGTC. Protein: CASSKREGPVGEQYV.